This entry concerns a single T cell receptor beta chain. The data stem from a study of monozygotic twins with inflammatory bowel disease. Collection of an approximately 2.5 ml blood sample took place per donor. Using the 5' RACE reads, TCRdb records one entry per CDR3 protein without DNA. Its table records under 350,000 distinct CDR3 sequences. The receptor was derived from a human donor with ulcerative colitis or Crohn's disease, or a healthy co-twin of an affected twin (not recorded which). Sequenced input: blood.

The CDR3 loop is CASSPAGGRNQPQHF. This sequence joins TRBV18 and TRBJ1-5; there is no DNA to check the TCRdb D call of TRBD1. Germline CDR1 reads KGHSH; CDR2 reads LQKENI. The CDR3 is 15 residues long.